The entry below gives a single T cell receptor beta chain sequence along with its context. Its specificity is not known. This sample was included in a study of regulatory T cells in long-lasting Graves disease. Overall study results and limits: Persistent Graves' disease cases displayed lower TCR diversity than newly diagnosed ones. Having few samples may have compromised the accuracy.

Specified time point: persistent/refractory GD, antithyroid drugs over 5 years with positive TRAb. The TCR library was prepared using RNA isolated from PBMCs. TCR beta libraries were built with iRepertoire HTBI primers and Arm-PCR of CDR3 regions. Under the authors' procedure: From all samples, identification returned 11 to 15 TRBJ and just over 60 TRBV segments. TCRdb passed the multiplex PCR reads through MiXCR, listing each CDR3 protein once. These V and J calls rely on TCRdb rather than the paper's analysis. The table includes hundreds of thousands of distinct CDR3 sequences, 20% to 25% detected once. Material: peripheral blood mononuclear cells (PBMCs), obtained when the disease was refractory, from a patient treated with antithyroid drugs. This clonotype was obtained from a female donor with Graves disease.

Here the CDR3 DNA reads TGTGCCAGCAACTCTGGAAACACCATATATTTT. Its protein is CASNSGNTIYF. The chain joins TRBV28 to TRBJ1-3; D gene uncertain. The length of the CDR3 is 11 residues. V gave up 7 bases and J gave up 0 bases, with 1 base separating them. The germline V gene has CDR1 MDHEN and CDR2 SYDVKM. The variable domain in full, with the rest retrieved from reference TRBV28 and TRBJ1-3, is DVKVTQSSRYLVKRTGEKVFLECVQDMDHENMFWYRQDPGLGLRLIYFSYDVKMKEKGDIPEGYSVSREKKERFSLILESASTNQTSMYLCASNSGNTIYFGEGSWLTVV.